This passage covers 26 T cell receptor beta chains from one sample sequenced in a study of OX40 agonist ivuxolimab in advanced cancers. Profiling relied on immunoSEQ multiplex PCR, and the TCRdb table lists in-frame clones only, not all of them. This sample has 65,000 to 75,000 clones, with 70% to 90% found just once. The sequencing used CD4+ or CD8+ T cells sorted from blood, collected in a trial of the OX40 agonist ivuxolimab. These receptors all stem from an adult with an advanced solid tumor such as melanoma, head and neck, liver or kidney cancer.

The rearrangement joins TRBV6-5 to TRBJ1-1; no reliable D call. V dropped 4 bases and J dropped 1 base, with 7 bases sitting between them. This CDR3 region has 13 residues. Germline lookup yields CDR1 MNHEY and CDR2 SVGAGI. CDR3 in amino acids: CASSFAGNTEAFF. CDR3 coding DNA: TGTGCCAGCAGTTTCGCCGGGAACACTGAAGCTTTCTTT.

The V gene is TRBV30, the J gene TRBJ2-1, with TRBD1 matching over 7 bases. The V gene's germline CDR1 is GTSNPN and CDR2 SVGIG (reference sequence). The CDR3 is 13 amino acids. The trim removed 7 bases at V and 0 bases at J, leaving 3 bases unmatched. For the CDR3, the DNA is TGTGCCTCCGGACAGGACTCCTACAATGAGCAGTTCTTC. It is translated as CASGQDSYNEQFF.

The rearrangement uses TRBV19 and TRBJ2-7, with TRBD1 identical over 10 bases. V lost 5 bases and J lost 0; bases outside the gene matches: 7. This CDR3 has 16 amino acids. The germline gives CDR1 LNHDA, CDR2 SQIVND (reference sequence). The CDR3 region is CASSPLGDRGSYEQYF. CDR3 DNA: TGTGCCAGTAGTCCCCTTGGGGACAGGGGCTCCTACGAGCAGTACTTC.

The rearrangement links TRBV21-1 to TRBJ1-4. TRBV21-1 constitutes a pseudogene. This CDR3 has 15 amino acids. Written as DNA, the CDR3 is TGTGCCAGCACCACTCTCGGGGCAACTAATGAAAAACTGTTTTTT. Amino acids: CASTTLGATNEKLFF.

The rearrangement joins TRBV28 to TRBJ2-5, with TRBD1 matching over 7 bases. The end of the DNA is better explained by TRBJ2-7, so the J call may be wrong. The CDR3 is made up of 14 amino acids. CDR1 and CDR2 (germline): MDHEN, SYDVKM. CDR3 nucleotides: TGTGCCAGCAGTCCCCGGGACAGTGCCTACGAGCAGTACTTC. Its translation: CASSPRDSAYEQYF.

The gene calls are TRBV19 and TRBJ1-1, with D uncertain. The V gene lost 4 bases and the J gene lost 0 bases, with 12 bases spanning the gap. CDR3 length: 15 residues. Germline assignment: CDR1 LNHDA and CDR2 SQIVND (reference sequence). The CDR3 reads CASSKAGRMNTEAFF. The DNA for the CDR3 is TGTGCCAGTAGTAAGGCGGGCAGGATGAACACTGAAGCTTTCTTT.

This chain connects TRBV30 to TRBJ1-2; 7 bases fit TRBD1. With 3 bases clipped from V and 4 bases from J, the junction kept 5 bases outside the gene matches. The CDR3 is made up of 13 amino acids. Germline V lookup: CDR1 GTSNPN, CDR2 SVGIG (reference sequence). Written as DNA, the CDR3 is TGTGCCTGGAGCGAGGGACAGTCCTATGGCTACACCTTC. Encoded protein: CAWSEGQSYGYTF.

This chain connects TRBV19 to TRBJ2-1; D unclear. Trimming stripped 4 bases from V and 5 bases from J, with 9 bases between. The CDR3 covers 13 residues. In germline, CDR1 is LNHDA, CDR2 SQIVND (reference sequence). The CDR3 is CASSTMLNNEQFF. CDR3 DNA sequence: TGTGCCAGTAGTACAATGCTTAACAATGAGCAGTTCTTC.

The J gene is TRBJ2-2, the V gene TRBV11-3, with D possibly matching TRBD1 (6 bases). Germline V CDR1 and CDR2: SGHNT, YENEEA. Trimming shortened V by 3 bases and J by 3 bases, and 17 bases separated the two germline ends. This CDR3 is 17 amino acids long. In DNA, the CDR3 is TGTGCCAGCAGCTTGGGCCGCGGGCAGGGGTACACCGGGGAGCTGTTTTTT. This sequence encodes CASSLGRGQGYTGELFF.

This rearrangement joins TRBV10-2 to TRBJ2-1; 8 nucleotides line up with TRBD2. This CDR3 contains 16 residues. CDR1 WSHSY and CDR2 SAAADI come from the germline V gene. Unmatched junction bases numbered 6, after V lost 3 bases and J lost 2 bases. Here the CDR3 DNA reads TGCGCCAGCAGTGATACTAGCGGTTTAACCTACAATGAGCAGTTCTTC. This translates into CASSDTSGLTYNEQFF.

The chain uses TRBV5-1 and TRBJ2-3; 9 bases align to TRBD2. Germline V gene data show CDR1 as SGHRS and CDR2 as YFSETQ. V dropped 3 bases and J dropped 4; count of bases not matched to a gene: 3. The CDR3 sequence is 14 residues long. In DNA form, the CDR3 reads TGCGCCAGCAGCTACGGACTAGCGTCAGATACGCAGTATTTT. Encoded protein: CASSYGLASDTQYF.

The chain carries TRBV6-1 and TRBJ2-1, with D perhaps matching TRBD1 (5 bases). The germline V gene has CDR1 MNHNS and CDR2 SASEGT. The CDR3 contains 18 residues. V lost 0 bases to trimming and J lost 0 bases, with 15 bases between them. This CDR3 reads CASSEAGRAFSSYNEQFF. Here the CDR3 DNA reads TGTGCCAGCAGTGAAGCCGGCAGGGCCTTTAGCTCCTACAATGAGCAGTTCTTC.

The J gene is TRBJ2-3, the V gene TRBV21-1; the D call TRBD1 from the table was never checked on the DNA. TRBV21-1 is described as a pseudogene. CDR3 length: 12 amino acids. The CDR3 loop is CASSCRVDREYF. In DNA form, the CDR3 reads TGTGCCAGCAGCTGTCGAGTGGACAGGGAGTATTTT.

V gene TRBV6-1 combines with J gene TRBJ2-5, with TRBD1 as a possible D gene (5 bases). V was clipped by 6 bases and J by 9 bases, with 14 bases between them. CDR1 is MNHNS and CDR2 is SASEGT in the germline V gene. This CDR3 region has 12 residues. In DNA form, the CDR3 reads TGTGCCAGCAGAGGACGGCAAGGGGCCCAGTACTTC. Protein product: CASRGRQGAQYF.

In DNA, the CDR3 is TGTGCCAGCAGTCAGGGGGCGGGTCAGCCCCAGCATTTT. The encoded protein is CASSQGAGQPQHF. This chain uses TRBV6-5 with TRBJ1-5, with 8 nucleotides matching TRBD1. Per germline, CDR1 MNHEY and CDR2 SVGAGI. Losses at the gene ends were 5 bases for V and 6 bases for J; bases not matched to a gene: 3. The CDR3 extends over 13 amino acids.

The table lists this clone with many counts. V usage is TRBV29-1 and J usage is TRBJ1-5, with D uncertain. This CDR3 spans 14 amino acids. The V gene's germline CDR1 is SQVTM and CDR2 ANQGSEA. V was pared by 2 bases and J by 7 bases, with 15 bases between. The CDR3 is CSVELEGSGQPQHF. The CDR3 DNA reads TGCAGCGTTGAATTAGAAGGTTCGGGCCAGCCCCAGCATTTT.

The chain carries TRBV29-1 and TRBJ1-2, with a weak D call TRBD1 (5 bases). Germline-derived CDR1 and CDR2 are SQVTM and ANQGSEA. The CDR3 sequence is 15 residues long. V was clipped by 7 bases and J by 5 bases, with 23 bases between them. The CDR3 DNA reads as TGCAGCGCCCAAAGGGGATCGGACCTCACTTATGGCTACACCTTC. The encoded protein is CSAQRGSDLTYGYTF.

V gene TRBV6-1 combines with J gene TRBJ1-5; D is undetermined. The V end lost 4 bases, the J end lost 6 bases, and 16 bases lay between the germline ends. CDR3 length: 15 residues. CDR1 and CDR2 from the germline V gene are MNHNS and SASEGT. The DNA for the CDR3 is TGTGCCAGCAGTGTTTCGGGCGGGGTTCGTCAGCCCCAGCATTTT. It translates to CASSVSGGVRQPQHF.

This chain connects TRBV7-5 to TRBJ2-6; no DNA check was done on the table's D call, TRBD1. TRBV7-5 is a listed pseudogene. The CDR3 extends over 15 amino acids. For the CDR3, the DNA is TGTGCCAGAAAATGTAGACAAAGTCGGGCCAACGTCCTGACTTTC. This sequence encodes CARKCRQSRANVLTF.

The rearrangement joins TRBV18 to TRBJ2-5; D possibly uses TRBD1 or TRBD2 (5 bases each). The germline V and J ends were trimmed by 5 bases and 5 bases, with 15 bases remaining between them. The germline V gene has CDR1 KGHSH and CDR2 LQKENI. This CDR3 comprises 14 residues. The CDR3 nucleotides read TGTGCCAGCTCAAGGACGGGGCCCGGTGAGACCCAGTACTTC. Translating it yields CASSRTGPGETQYF.

This clone was seen more than once but under ten times. Other DNA sequences of this sample code for an identical CDR3. The J gene is TRBJ2-6, the V gene TRBV11-2; D ambiguous. Trimming shortened V by 2 bases and J by 0 bases, and 2 bases separated the two germline ends. Per the germline V gene, CDR1 is SGHAT and CDR2 is FQNNGV. The CDR3 runs to 14 residues. The CDR3 DNA follows: TGTGCCAGCAGCTTATCCTCTGGGGCCAACGTCCTGACTTTC. Amino acid sequence: CASSLSSGANVLTF.

The V gene is TRBV28, the J gene TRBJ2-1; 14 positions agree with TRBD2. Germline V gene lookup returns CDR1 MDHEN and CDR2 SYDVKM. With 6 bases clipped from V and 8 bases from J, the junction kept 9 bases outside the gene matches. The CDR3 sequence is 16 residues long. The CDR3 loop is CASSLEGTSGRHEQFF. The DNA for the CDR3 is TGTGCCAGCAGCTTAGAAGGGACTAGCGGGAGACATGAGCAGTTCTTC.

The V and J genes are TRBV28 and TRBJ1-2; D gene unclear. This CDR3 is 12 amino acids long. Germline CDR1 reads MDHEN; CDR2 reads SYDVKM. V dropped 4 bases and J dropped 7 bases, with 10 bases sitting between them. DNA for the CDR3: TGTGCCAGCAGTTCGGGGTCCCTTGGCTACACCTTC. It codes for CASSSGSLGYTF.

The chain has TRBV5-6 and TRBJ2-7; 9 nucleotides agree with TRBD2. With V trimmed by 5 bases and J by 5 bases, 11 bases remained unmatched. The CDR3 contains 15 residues. CDR1 and CDR2 (germline): SGHDT, YYEEEE. CDR3 protein: CASRPPAGGPNEQYF. CDR3 sequence (DNA): TGTGCCAGCAGGCCGCCGGCGGGGGGGCCCAACGAGCAGTACTTC.

V is TRBV11-3 and J is TRBJ2-1; D unresolved. The CDR3 covers 15 residues. Trimming shortened V by 1 base and J by 1 base, and 8 bases separated the two germline ends. Germline CDR1 and CDR2: SGHNT and YENEEA. CDR3 amino acids: CASSLVSVSYNEQFF. CDR3 sequence (DNA): TGTGCCAGCAGCTTAGTGTCAGTTTCCTACAATGAGCAGTTCTTC.

This chain uses TRBV2 with TRBJ2-7, with 7 bases that match TRBD1. The CDR3 has 13 residues. Germline CDR1 reads SNHLY; CDR2 reads FYNNEI. J gave up 3 bases and V 5 bases, and 4 bases lay outside the gene matches. The CDR3 coding sequence is TGTGCCAGCAGTCGGGGACAGAACTACGAGCAGTACTTC. Protein: CASSRGQNYEQYF.